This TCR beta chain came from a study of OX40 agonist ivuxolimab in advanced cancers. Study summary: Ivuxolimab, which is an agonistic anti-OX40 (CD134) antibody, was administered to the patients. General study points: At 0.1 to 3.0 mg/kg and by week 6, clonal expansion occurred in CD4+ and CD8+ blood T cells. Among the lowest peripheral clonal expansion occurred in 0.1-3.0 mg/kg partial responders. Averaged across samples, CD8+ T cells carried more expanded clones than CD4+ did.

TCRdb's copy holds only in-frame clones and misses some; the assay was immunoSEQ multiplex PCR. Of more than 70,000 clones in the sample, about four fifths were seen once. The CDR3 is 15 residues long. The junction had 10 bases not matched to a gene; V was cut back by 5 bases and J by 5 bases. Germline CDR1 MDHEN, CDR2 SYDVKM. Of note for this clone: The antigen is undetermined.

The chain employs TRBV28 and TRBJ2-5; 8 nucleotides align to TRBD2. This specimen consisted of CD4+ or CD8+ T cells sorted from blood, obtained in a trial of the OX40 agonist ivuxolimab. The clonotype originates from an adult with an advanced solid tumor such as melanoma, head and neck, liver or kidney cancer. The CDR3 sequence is CASSPSLAGRETQYF. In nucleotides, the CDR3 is TGTGCCAGCAGTCCCTCGTTAGCGGGGCGGGAGACCCAGTACTTC.